A single count supports the clone carrying this T cell receptor beta chain. Its specificity is unknown. The data were obtained in a study of cytomegalovirus exposure and HLA in healthy donors. Whole-study findings and limits: Rare TCR sequences predominated, though certain public TCRs were found in many donors. TCR beta sequences reportedly predicted most subjects' HLA-A and HLA-B alleles accurately. When analyzed later, a missense DCLRE1C variant was found to be linked to TCR beta V- and J-gene trimming. The authors enumerated over 150 TCR beta chains as linked to cytomegalovirus.

CDR1 is SQVTM, CDR2 ANQGSEA, per germline. This CDR3 region has 13 residues. Trimming removed 1 base at V and 3 bases at J, with 8 bases between. Both 60 Vbeta primers and 13 Jbeta primers went into the PCR. Some clones are missing from TCRdb's copy, which holds only in-frame ones; the method was immunoSEQ multiplex PCR. This table holds some 150,000 clones, more than 75% found once. This chain joins TRBV29-1 and TRBJ2-3; a possible D gene is TRBD1 (5 bases). This TCR was sampled from a man between 18 and 35 years old in good health and CMV-seropositive. Input material: PBMCs. CDR3 nucleotide sequence: TGCAGCGTTGAAGGCAGGGCGACAGATACGCAGTATTTT. It specifies CSVEGRATDTQYF.